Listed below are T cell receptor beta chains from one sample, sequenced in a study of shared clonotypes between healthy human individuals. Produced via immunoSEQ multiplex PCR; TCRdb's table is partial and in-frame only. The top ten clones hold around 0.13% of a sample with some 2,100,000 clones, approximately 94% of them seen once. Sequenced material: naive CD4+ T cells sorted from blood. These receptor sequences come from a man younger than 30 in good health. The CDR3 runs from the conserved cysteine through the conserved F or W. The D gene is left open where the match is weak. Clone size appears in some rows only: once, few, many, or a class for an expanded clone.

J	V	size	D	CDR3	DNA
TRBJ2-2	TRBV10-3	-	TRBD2	CAIKVAGGTGELFF	TGTGCCATCAAGGTAGCGGGGGGAACCGGGGAGCTGTTTTTT
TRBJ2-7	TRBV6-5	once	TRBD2	CASRASGGSSYEQYF	TGTGCCAGCAGGGCTAGCGGGGGTAGCTCCTACGAGCAGTACTTC
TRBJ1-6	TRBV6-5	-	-	CASSYFGSGALHF	TGTGCCAGCAGTTACTTTGGATCGGGGGCCCTCCACTTT
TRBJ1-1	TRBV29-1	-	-	CSVGPLRGGDTEAFF	TGCAGCGTTGGCCCCCTTCGTGGGGGGGATACTGAAGCTTTCTTT
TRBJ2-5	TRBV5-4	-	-	CASSLGFGVQQETQYF	TGTGCCAGCAGCTTGGGTTTCGGCGTCCAACAAGAGACCCAGTACTTC
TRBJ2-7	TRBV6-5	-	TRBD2	CASSSAAGGSYEQYF	TGTGCCAGCAGTTCCGCAGCGGGAGGATCCTACGAGCAGTACTTC
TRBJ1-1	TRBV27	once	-	CASSYGTSRGTEAFF	TGTGCCAGCAGTTATGGGACTTCCCGAGGGACTGAAGCTTTCTTT
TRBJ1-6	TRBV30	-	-	CAWDSWGGADPLHF	TGTGCCTGGGACTCCTGGGGGGGCGCAGATCCCCTCCACTTT
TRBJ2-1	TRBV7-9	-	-	CASSLEGLGDEQFF	TGTGCCAGCAGCTTAGAGGGATTAGGGGATGAGCAGTTCTTC
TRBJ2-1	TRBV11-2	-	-	CASSLDGGSYNEQFF	TGTGCCAGCAGCTTAGATGGGGGGTCCTACAATGAGCAGTTCTTC
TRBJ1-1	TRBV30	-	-	CAWSAGRVMNTEAFF	TGTGCCTGGAGTGCGGGGAGGGTTATGAACACTGAAGCTTTCTTT
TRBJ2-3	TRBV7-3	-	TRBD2	CASSFAGESTDTQYF	TGTGCCAGCAGCTTCGCGGGGGAAAGCACAGATACGCAGTATTTT
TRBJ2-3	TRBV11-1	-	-	CASSPRWGVTDTQYF	TGTGCCAGCAGCCCCAGGTGGGGGGTCACAGATACGCAGTATTTT
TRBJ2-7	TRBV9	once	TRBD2	CASSVDPSGSAEQYF	TGTGCCAGCAGCGTAGATCCTAGCGGGAGCGCCGAGCAGTACTTC
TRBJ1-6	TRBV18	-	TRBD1	CASSPGQGSSPLHF	TGTGCCAGCTCCCCGGGACAGGGGTCTTCACCCCTCCACTTT
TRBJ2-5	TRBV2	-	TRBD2	CASSEGEGPETQYF	TGTGCCAGCAGTGAAGGGGAGGGGCCAGAGACCCAGTACTTC
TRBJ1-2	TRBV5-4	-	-	CASSPTGTAWGYTF	TGTGCCAGCAGCCCGACTGGGACGGCCTGGGGCTACACCTTC
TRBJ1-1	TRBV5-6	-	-	CASSPNGPLMNTEAFF	TGTGCCAGCAGCCCCAACGGACCCCTTATGAACACTGAAGCTTTCTTT
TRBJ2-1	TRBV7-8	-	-	CASSSLGGTIIMGQFF	TGTGCCAGCAGCTCCCTTGGGGGGACCATTATTATGGGGCAGTTCTTC
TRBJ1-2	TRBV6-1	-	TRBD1	CASRRQGGGYTF	TGTGCCAGCAGAAGACAGGGGGGCGGCTACACCTTC
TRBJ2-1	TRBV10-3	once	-	CAISDHINQFF	TGTGCCATCAGTGATCACATCAACCAGTTCTTC
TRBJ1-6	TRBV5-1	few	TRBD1	CASSPRTGGAAPLHF	TGCGCCAGCAGCCCCCGGACAGGGGGCGCGGCACCCCTCCACTTT
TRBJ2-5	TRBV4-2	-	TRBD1	CASSLQGYQETQYF	TGTGCCAGCAGCCTACAGGGGTACCAAGAGACCCAGTACTTC
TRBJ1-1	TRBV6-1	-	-	CASSEAGVGVNTEAFF	TGTGCCAGCAGTGAAGCTGGGGTGGGGGTGAACACTGAAGCTTTCTTT
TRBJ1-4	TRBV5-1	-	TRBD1	CASSPGQGFEKLFF	TGCGCCAGCAGCCCGGGACAGGGTTTTGAAAAACTGTTTTTT
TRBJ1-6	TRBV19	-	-	CASRESGHNSPLHF	TGTGCCAGTAGAGAATCAGGGCATAATTCACCCCTCCACTTT
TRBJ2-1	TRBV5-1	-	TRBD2	CASSLFSSGGNNEQFF	TGCGCCAGCAGCTTATTCTCCAGCGGGGGGAACAATGAGCAGTTCTTC
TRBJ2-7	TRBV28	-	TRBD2	CASSYSGLAGETYEQYF	TGTGCCAGCAGCTACTCGGGACTAGCGGGGGAAACCTACGAGCAGTACTTC
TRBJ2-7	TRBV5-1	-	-	CASSPGRLYEQYF	TGCGCCAGCAGCCCCGGACGGCTATACGAGCAGTACTTC
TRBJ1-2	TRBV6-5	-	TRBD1	CASSYSGGLGYTF	TGTGCCAGCAGTTACTCAGGGGGCCTAGGCTACACCTTC
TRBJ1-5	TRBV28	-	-	CASTWGSNQPQHF	TGTGCCAGCACCTGGGGAAGCAATCAGCCCCAGCATTTT
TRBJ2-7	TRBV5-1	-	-	CASSSNTGSAYEQYF	TGCGCCAGCAGCTCAAATACCGGGTCTGCCTACGAGCAGTACTTC
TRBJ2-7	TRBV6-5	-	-	CASRGDSSYEQYF	TGTGCCAGCAGGGGGGACTCTTCTTACGAGCAGTACTTC
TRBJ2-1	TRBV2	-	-	CASDYNEQFF	TGTGCCAGCGACTACAATGAGCAGTTCTTC
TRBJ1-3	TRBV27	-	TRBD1	CASSSTDRVLSGNTIYF	TGTGCCAGCAGTTCGACTGACAGGGTCCTCTCTGGAAACACCATATATTTT
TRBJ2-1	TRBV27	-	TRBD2	CASKQVAGGGGEQFF	TGTGCCAGCAAGCAAGTAGCGGGGGGAGGAGGTGAGCAGTTCTTC
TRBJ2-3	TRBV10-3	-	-	CAISGGLDLNTDTQYF	TGTGCCATCAGTGGAGGGCTGGATTTAAACACAGATACGCAGTATTTT
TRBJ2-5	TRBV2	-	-	CASSETRQETQYF	TGTGCCAGCAGTGAAACTAGGCAAGAGACCCAGTACTTC
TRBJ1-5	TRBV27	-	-	CASTKFGRGGNQPQHF	TGTGCCAGCACGAAATTTGGCAGGGGTGGCAATCAGCCCCAGCATTTT
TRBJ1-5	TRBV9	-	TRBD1	CASSVGQGLSNQPQHF	TGTGCCAGCAGCGTCGGACAGGGCCTTAGCAATCAGCCCCAGCATTTT
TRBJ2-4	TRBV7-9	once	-	CASSLVSTGLTLNIQYF	TGTGCCAGCAGCTTAGTTTCTACAGGGCTCACTCTAAACATTCAGTACTTC
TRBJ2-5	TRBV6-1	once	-	CASSAKETQYF	TGTGCCAGCAGCGCCAAAGAGACCCAGTACTTC
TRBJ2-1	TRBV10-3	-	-	CAIGLAQNEQFF	TGTGCCATCGGGCTAGCTCAGAATGAGCAGTTCTTC
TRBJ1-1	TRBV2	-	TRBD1	CASSADLRGGTEAFF	TGTGCCAGCAGTGCGGACCTCAGGGGGGGCACTGAAGCTTTCTTT
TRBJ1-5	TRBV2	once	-	CASSEQPGWTAQPQHF	TGTGCCAGCAGTGAACAGCCCGGATGGACAGCCCAGCCCCAGCATTTT
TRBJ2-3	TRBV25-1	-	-	CASSDFGDTQYF	TGTGCCAGCAGTGATTTCGGAGATACGCAGTATTTT
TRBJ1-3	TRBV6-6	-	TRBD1	CASSPGQGQNTIYF	TGTGCCAGCAGTCCTGGACAGGGTCAAAACACCATATATTTT
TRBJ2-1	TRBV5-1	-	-	CASSLALGHRSNEQFF	TGCGCCAGCAGCTTGGCTCTTGGGCACAGGAGCAATGAGCAGTTCTTC
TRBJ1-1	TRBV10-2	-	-	CASTRVGNTEAFF	TGCGCCAGCACTCGCGTGGGGAACACTGAAGCTTTCTTT
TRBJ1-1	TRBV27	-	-	CASRRPLGTNTEAFF	TGTGCCAGCAGGCGACCCCTCGGGACTAACACTGAAGCTTTCTTT
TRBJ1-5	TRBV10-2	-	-	CASSGGLLGPQHF	TGCGCCAGCAGTGGGGGTCTCTTGGGGCCCCAGCATTTT
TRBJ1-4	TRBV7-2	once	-	CASSSMGGLTNEKLFF	TGTGCCAGCAGCTCCATGGGAGGCCTAACTAATGAAAAACTGTTTTTT